Shown below are 21 T cell receptor beta chains from a single sample sequenced in a study of response to subunit inactivated influenza vaccine. TCRdb re-derived calls from the RT-PCR reads in MiXCR, one entry per CDR3 protein. The sample holds a few hundred thousand distinct CDR3 sequences, 14% seen once. This sample comprised PBMCs from blood, obtained about 12 days after vaccination. The receptors shown here come from a man over 45 who received an inactivated influenza vaccine.

This rearrangement joins TRBV6-5 to TRBJ1-1, with D hard to call. Trimming shortened V by 2 bases and J by 3 bases, and 13 bases separated the two germline ends. The CDR3 sequence is 15 residues long. The germline CDR1 and CDR2 sequences are MNHEY and SVGAGI. CDR3 amino acids: CASSYMGWGYTEAFF. In DNA, the CDR3 is TGTGCCAGCAGTTACATGGGATGGGGTTACACTGAAGCTTTCTTT.

The genes are TRBV7-9 and TRBJ1-1; D might be TRBD1 (5 bases). V was cut by 6 bases and J by 3 bases, with 20 bases left in between. Germline loops: CDR1 SEHNR, CDR2 FQNEAQ (reference sequence). The CDR3 has 16 residues. The CDR3 DNA reads TGTGCCAGCAGGGCCCGGGGCCGGACCCCCTACACTGAAGCTTTCTTT. Translating it yields CASRARGRTPYTEAFF.

This clonotype was recorded a few times. The chain combines TRBV30 with TRBJ1-2, with a weak D call TRBD1 (6 bases). Germline V gene lookup returns CDR1 GTSNPN and CDR2 SVGIG (reference sequence). Deletions cut 4 bases from V and 1 base from J, with 10 bases between. This CDR3 contains 13 residues. CDR3 sequence reads: CAWNPGVNYGYTF. The CDR3 coding sequence is TGTGCCTGGAACCCAGGGGTTAACTATGGCTACACCTTC.

This chain joins TRBV7-2 and TRBJ1-1; no clear D. V was clipped by 0 bases and J by 7 bases, with 9 bases between them. The CDR3 covers 13 residues. Germline V gene lookup returns CDR1 SGHTA and CDR2 FQGNSA. Here the CDR3 reads CASSLAQENEAFF. In DNA form, the CDR3 reads TGTGCCAGCAGCTTAGCGCAAGAAAATGAAGCTTTCTTT.

The rearrangement joins TRBV30 to TRBJ2-2; D uncertain. Germline CDR1 reads GTSNPN; CDR2 reads SVGIG (reference sequence). The V end lost 2 bases, the J end lost 0 bases, and 10 bases lay between the germline ends. CDR3 length: 15 amino acids. Here the CDR3 DNA reads TGTGCCTGGAGTTCCACTGTCGCGAACACCGGGGAGCTGTTTTTT. This encodes CAWSSTVANTGELFF.

Only a few counts were recorded for this clonotype. This rearrangement joins TRBV12-3 or TRBV12-4 to TRBJ2-1, with D possibly matching TRBD2 (5 bases). The V end lost 8 bases, the J end lost 8 bases, and 19 bases lay between the germline ends. The length of the CDR3 is 14 residues. CDR3 nucleotide sequence: TGTGCCAGCCTTCAGCGGACGAGCTGGGATGAGCAGTTCTTC. This translates into CASLQRTSWDEQFF.

This clonotype was detected only a few times. This sequence joins TRBV12-3 or TRBV12-4 and TRBJ2-1, with TRBD2 as a possible D gene (6 bases). The CDR3 is 10 residues long. Trimming took 6 bases from V and 15 from J, leaving 12 bases between them. CDR3 nucleotide sequence: TGTGCCAGCAGCCTCGGGGAGGTGTTCTTC. As protein: CASSLGEVFF.

The rearrangement uses TRBV4-3 and TRBJ1-1, with D unclear. With 0 bases removed from V and 3 bases from J, the gap between germline ends came to 11 bases. This CDR3 is 15 amino acids long. Germline V CDR1 and CDR2: LGHNA, YSLEER. CDR3 DNA sequence: TGCGCCAGCAGCCAAGAAGAAGGGAGGTACACTGAAGCTTTCTTT. This translates into CASSQEEGRYTEAFF.

This sequence joins TRBV5-1 and TRBJ2-5; D unresolved. Deletions cut 0 bases from V and 10 bases from J, with 19 bases between. CDR1 is SGHRS and CDR2 is YFSETQ in the germline V gene. The CDR3 sequence is 15 residues long. CDR3 sequence: CASSLDSPRPQYQYF. For the CDR3, the DNA is TGCGCCAGCAGCTTGGATTCCCCGAGACCCCAGTACCAGTACTTC.

The chain couples TRBV7-9 to TRBJ1-2; 7 bases match TRBD1. Germline CDR1 reads SEHNR; CDR2 reads FQNEAQ (reference sequence). The CDR3 length is 16 residues. J lost 6 bases, V lost 2 bases, and 12 bases had no gene match. The CDR3 sequence is CASSLRARQGVDGYTF. CDR3 DNA sequence: TGTGCCAGCAGCTTAAGGGCCCGACAGGGAGTGGATGGCTACACCTTC.

There are a few counts of this clonotype. The V call is TRBV7-3, the J call TRBJ2-1; 8 bases are a match to TRBD2. This CDR3 region has 16 residues. CDR1 and CDR2 from the germline V gene are SGHTA and FQGTGA. V shed 1 base and J 3 bases; nucleotides not matched to a gene: 5. The CDR3 loop reads CASSLSTSGYYNEQFF. The CDR3 DNA reads TGTGCCAGCAGCTTAAGTACTAGCGGCTACTACAATGAGCAGTTCTTC.

This sequence joins TRBV20-1 and TRBJ2-3, with D perhaps TRBD1 or TRBD2 (5 bases each). The V end lost 1 base, the J end lost 2 bases, and 10 bases lay between the germline ends. CDR1 is DFQATT, CDR2 SNEGSKA, per germline (reference sequence). The CDR3 is made up of 14 amino acids. CDR3 region: CSARGGLYTDTQYF. The CDR3 DNA sequence: TGCAGTGCTAGAGGGGGGTTATACACAGATACGCAGTATTTT.

This clonotype was seen a single time. The chain has TRBV29-1 and TRBJ2-3; D possibly corresponds to TRBD2 (5 bases). The CDR3 extends over 13 amino acids. Trimming stripped 7 bases from V and 2 bases from J, with 13 bases between. Germline V gene sequence: CDR1 SQVTM, CDR2 ANQGSEA. The CDR3 protein is CSGLTAATDTQYF. The CDR3 DNA reads as TGCAGCGGCCTTACAGCGGCCACAGATACGCAGTATTTT.

The chain has TRBV24-1 and TRBJ2-6, with D perhaps TRBD1 (5 bases). The germline V gene encodes CDR1 KGHDR and CDR2 SFDVKD. CDR3 length: 11 residues. Trimming removed 2 bases from V and 13 bases from J, with 5 bases in between. The CDR3 loop reads CATSDSGVLTF. CDR3 DNA sequence: TGTGCCACCAGTGATTCAGGGGTCCTGACTTTC.

This clonotype has more than one count but fewer than ten. The chain carries TRBV18 and TRBJ2-3, with 9 nucleotides matching TRBD2. The CDR3 has 14 amino acids. V trimming: 2 bases; J trimming: 5 bases; junction bases outside the gene matches: 2. Germline CDR1 is KGHSH and CDR2 is LQKENI. Here the CDR3 DNA reads TGTGCCAGCTCACCAGGACTAGCGCAAGATACGCAGTATTTT. This sequence encodes CASSPGLAQDTQYF.

The table lists this clonotype with a few counts. The gene calls are TRBV5-6 and TRBJ1-5; possible D gene TRBD1, 5 bases. V lost 0 bases and J 5 bases, leaving 9 bases between the germline ends. This CDR3 is built from 14 residues. CDR1 and CDR2 (germline): SGHDT, YYEEEE. CDR3 DNA sequence: TGTGCCAGCAGCTTGGCAGGGAGGCATCAGCCCCAGCATTTT. Translated, it gives CASSLAGRHQPQHF.

The chain is built from TRBV3-1 and TRBJ2-7; D uncertain. Germline CDR1 is LGHDT and CDR2 is YNNKEL (reference sequence). The CDR3 runs to 14 residues. V lost 3 bases and J lost 3, with 12 bases in between. For the CDR3, the DNA is TGTGCCAGCAGCCAGGGCCTCTTGGGCTACGAGCAGTACTTC. Translating it yields CASSQGLLGYEQYF.

The chain carries TRBV7-2 and TRBJ2-7; 7 nucleotides match TRBD1. The length of the CDR3 is 14 residues. V lost 5 bases to trimming and J lost 11 bases; unmatched junction nucleotides: 15. Germline V gene data show CDR1 as SGHTA and CDR2 as FQGNSA. In DNA, the CDR3 is TGTGCCAGCAGCCCCTGGACGACAGGGCCGGAAAAGTACTTC. Amino acid sequence: CASSPWTTGPEKYF.

This chain uses TRBV6-2 or TRBV6-3 with TRBJ1-1; the match to TRBD1 covers 7 bases. Germline V lookup: CDR1 MNHEY, CDR2 SVGEGT. The J segment lost 3 bases and the V segment lost 0 bases, leaving 7 bases of the junction unmatched. This CDR3 has 16 residues. The DNA for the CDR3 is TGTGCCAGCAGTTACTCGAAGGGGGCAGGCGACACTGAAGCTTTCTTT. Residues: CASSYSKGAGDTEAFF.

This clonotype was seen only a few times. J is TRBJ2-2 and V is TRBV7-9; 8 bases are a match to TRBD1. Germline V gene data show CDR1 as SEHNR and CDR2 as FQNEAQ (reference sequence). V dropped 5 bases and J dropped 9; count of bases not matched to a gene: 14. This CDR3 is built from 16 residues. Here the CDR3 DNA reads TGTGCCAGCAGCGAAAGGGGGCAGGGGGCTGCGAGGGAGCTGTTTTTT. Amino acids: CASSERGQGAARELFF. The complete variable domain, with remaining parts taken from reference TRBV7-9 and TRBJ2-2, reads DTGVSQNPRHKITKRGQNVTFRCDPISEHNRLYWYRQTLGQGPEFLTYFQNEAQLEKSRLLSDRFSAERPKGSFSTLEIQRTEQGDSAMYLCASSERGQGAARELFFGEGSRLTVL.

This clonotype was observed a handful of times. CDR3 nucleotide sequence: TGTGCCAGCAGCCAAGATTGGGCGGGGGGGCCACAAGAGACCCAGTACTTC. The encoded protein is CASSQDWAGGPQETQYF. The gene calls are TRBV4-2 and TRBJ2-5, with 9 bases fitting TRBD2. In germline, CDR1 is LGHNA, CDR2 YNFKEQ. V shed 0 bases and J 2 bases; nucleotides not matched to a gene: 7. The CDR3 runs 17 residues.